This TCR beta chain was sequenced for a study of cytomegalovirus exposure and HLA in healthy donors. Overall study findings and caveats: Researchers reported in a later analysis that a missense DCLRE1C variant was tied to TCR beta V- and J-gene trimming. Reported results showed that the classifier diagnosed cytomegalovirus status with high specificity and sensitivity.

Vbeta (60) and Jbeta (13) primers were used in the PCR. Here immunoSEQ multiplex PCR was the method, and the copy in TCRdb shows in-frame clones only, minus some. This table has approximately 300,000 clones, roughly 80% appearing once. The CDR3 runs 14 residues. Germline V gene data show CDR1 as KGHSH and CDR2 as LQKENI. V gave up 3 bases and J gave up 1 base, with 10 bases separating them. On this clone: No antigen is known for it.

The gene calls are TRBV18 and TRBJ2-7, with D possibly TRBD1 on 6 matching bases. The receptor's source is a girl aged 2-10 years in good health and CMV-seronegative. Source material: PBMCs. This CDR3 is CASSPMGHSYEQYF. The CDR3 coding sequence is TGTGCCAGCTCACCGATGGGACATTCCTACGAGCAGTACTTC.